One T cell receptor beta chain is described in this entry. Its antigen is unknown. With 3 bases clipped from V and 7 bases from J, the junction kept 5 bases outside the gene matches. The CDR3 has 13 residues. Germline V gene lookup returns CDR1 LNHDA and CDR2 SQIVND (reference sequence). The source of the sample is a study of T cell responses to AZD1222 COVID-19 vaccine. Regarding the study as a whole: Females made up more of the donors, who were largely white British, and clonal diversity may have come out too low. Only five to seven individuals given AZD1222 were seropositive at baseline. With two AZD1222 doses given, Spike-specific TCR breadth and depth both rose.

Repertoires were generated with immunoSEQ multiplex PCR, while TCRdb's copy carries only in-frame clones and drops some. Of fewer than 120,000 clones detected, 85% to 95% appear once; the ten largest clones hold around 7.8%. The sequencing used peripheral blood, collected on day 0 of AZD1222 vaccination. The chain joins TRBV19 to TRBJ1-1; 7 bases agree with TRBD1. This TCR derives from an adult in good health. Here the CDR3 DNA reads TGTGCCAGTAGTATCGTGGGACAGCATGAAGCTTTCTTT. This sequence encodes CASSIVGQHEAFF.